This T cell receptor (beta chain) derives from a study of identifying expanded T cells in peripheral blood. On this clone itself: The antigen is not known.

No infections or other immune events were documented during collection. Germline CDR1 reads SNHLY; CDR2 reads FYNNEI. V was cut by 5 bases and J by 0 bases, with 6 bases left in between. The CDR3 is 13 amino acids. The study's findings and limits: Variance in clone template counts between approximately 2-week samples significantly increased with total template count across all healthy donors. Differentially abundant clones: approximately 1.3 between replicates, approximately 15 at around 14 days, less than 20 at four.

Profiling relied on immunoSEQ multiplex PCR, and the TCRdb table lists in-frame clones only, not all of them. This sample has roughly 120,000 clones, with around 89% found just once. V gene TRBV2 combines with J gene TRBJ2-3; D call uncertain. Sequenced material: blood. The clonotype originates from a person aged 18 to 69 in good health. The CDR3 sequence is CASSQDSTDTQYF. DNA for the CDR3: TGTGCCAGCAGTCAAGACAGCACAGATACGCAGTATTTT.